The present entry profiles one T cell receptor beta chain with its context. The record originates from a study of shared clonotypes between healthy human individuals. For the study at large: Each donor had three CD4 naive, three CD4 memory, two CD8 naive and one CD8 memory plate.

Every subset's genomic DNA went evenly onto several immunoSEQ plates. Using immunoSEQ multiplex PCR, the repertoire was profiled, and TCRdb retains in-frame clones only, with some absent. The data hold roughly 2.5 million clones, with more than 90% observed a single time. Looked up from germline, CDR1 is LNHDA and CDR2 is SQIVND (reference sequence). The CDR3 is made up of 15 amino acids. Trimming took off 1 base at V and 0 bases at J, with 9 bases between the two ends. The chain carries TRBV19 and TRBJ2-5; D possibly corresponds to TRBD2 (6 bases). The source is a man between 18 and 35 years old in good health. Sequenced sample: naive CD4+ T cells sorted from blood. Subset noted: CD45RA+ positively selected. As DNA, the CDR3 is TGTGCCAGTAGTATAGGCGGGGCCCACCAAGAGACCCAGTACTTC. This translates into CASSIGGAHQETQYF.